Listed here are 10 T cell receptor beta chains from one sample, sequenced in a study of CD8+ T cells in alopecia areata. cDNA serving as the sequencing template came from extracted, reverse transcribed RNA. Profiling relied on immunoSEQ multiplex PCR, and the TCRdb table lists in-frame clones only, not all of them. The sample holds 150,000 to 200,000 clones, 50% to 60% seen once. The sequencing used CD4+ T cells sorted from blood, collected at week 0. All receptors come from a human donor with alopecia areata.

The CDR3 here is CATSRDSNYGYTF. The CDR3, as DNA: TGTGCCACCAGCAGAGATTCTAACTATGGCTACACCTTC. This chain uses TRBV15 with TRBJ1-2; no reliable D call. Germline V gene data show CDR1 as LNHNV and CDR2 as YYDKDF (reference sequence). This CDR3 is built from 13 residues. The germline V and J ends were trimmed by 0 bases and 0 bases, with 2 bases remaining between them.

The chain couples TRBV14 to TRBJ2-1, with 7 bases aligning to TRBD1. V gave up 4 bases and J gave up 6 bases; unmatched junction bases: 6. Per the germline V gene, CDR1 is SGHDN and CDR2 is FVKESK. The CDR3 covers 14 residues. CDR3 bases: TGTGCCAGCAGCCTTTACAGGGGAACCAATGAGCAGTTCTTC. Amino acid sequence: CASSLYRGTNEQFF.

This chain uses TRBV29-1 with TRBJ2-7, with a possible D match to TRBD1 (5 bases). Trimming shortened V by 2 bases and J by 1 base, and 6 bases separated the two germline ends. The CDR3 has 12 residues. Germline values: CDR1 SQVTM, CDR2 ANQGSEA. The CDR3 protein is CSVEQGSYEQYF. The CDR3 coding sequence is TGCAGCGTTGAACAGGGATCCTACGAGCAGTACTTC.

V is TRBV5-1 and J is TRBJ2-7; TRBD1 is a possible D gene (6 bases). Germline lookup yields CDR1 SGHRS and CDR2 YFSETQ. V lost 7 bases and J lost 1, with 9 bases in between. The CDR3 has 12 amino acids. CDR3 nucleotide sequence: TGCGCCAGCGGGACAACTTCCTACGAGCAGTACTTC. This codes for CASGTTSYEQYF.

This clone was detected a few times. The chain has TRBV4-1 and TRBJ1-5, with a weak D call TRBD1 (5 bases). Germline V gene lookup returns CDR1 MGHRA and CDR2 YSYEKL. Trimming pared 0 bases from V and 7 bases from J, leaving 19 bases between. The CDR3 covers 17 residues. In nucleotides, the CDR3 is TGCGCCAGCAGCCAAGATGGGGGGATAAGTAAGGTGCAGCCCCAGCATTTT. Encoded protein: CASSQDGGISKVQPQHF.

This clone was recorded only once. The J gene is TRBJ2-5, the V gene TRBV15; D perhaps matches TRBD1 (6 bases). The CDR3 contains 16 residues. CDR1 is LNHNV, CDR2 YYDKDF, per germline (reference sequence). Trimming removed 1 base at V and 2 bases at J, with 14 bases between. This CDR3 is CATSRVGAVPQETQYF. CDR3 nucleotide sequence: TGTGCCACCAGCAGAGTGGGGGCAGTTCCTCAAGAGACCCAGTACTTC.

The rearrangement links TRBV25-1 to TRBJ1-2, with 8 bases lining up with TRBD1. CDR3 length: 12 amino acids. Trimming at V came to 8 bases and at J to 7 bases, leaving 6 bases not matched to a gene. Germline loops: CDR1 MGHDK, CDR2 SYGVNS. The CDR3 DNA is TGTGCCAGCCGACAGGGGAGAGGTGGCTACACCTTC. It translates to CASRQGRGGYTF.

This clone was detected only a few times. The gene calls are TRBV7-9 and TRBJ2-3; 7 bases align to TRBD2. V was clipped by 5 bases and J by 0 bases; unmatched bases: 14. Per germline, CDR1 SEHNR and CDR2 FQNEAQ (reference sequence). This CDR3 comprises 18 residues. CDR3 loop: CASSRRVGGGGSTDTQYF. The CDR3 region has the DNA TGTGCCAGCAGCAGACGGGTCGGCGGGGGAGGAAGCACAGATACGCAGTATTTT.

The gene calls are TRBV30 and TRBJ1-2; possible D gene TRBD1, 6 bases. The CDR3 consists of 14 residues. CDR1 and CDR2 from the germline V gene are GTSNPN and SVGIG (reference sequence). V lost 2 bases and J lost 0, with 10 bases in between. In DNA form, the CDR3 reads TGTGCCTGGAGTCAGCAGGGGCCTAACTATGGCTACACCTTC. Amino acid sequence: CAWSQQGPNYGYTF.

CDR3 protein: CAWSVKWEQYF. CDR3 DNA sequence: TGTGCCTGGAGTGTAAAATGGGAGCAGTACTTC. This chain uses TRBV30 with TRBJ2-7; D remains ambiguous. The V and J ends lost 0 bases and 7 bases respectively, with 7 bases between them. This CDR3 is built from 11 residues. Germline assignment: CDR1 GTSNPN and CDR2 SVGIG (reference sequence). The full variable domain, rest sourced from reference TRBV30 and TRBJ2-7, is SQTIHQWPATLVQPVGSPLSLECTVEGTSNPNLYWYRQAAGRGLQLLFYSVGIGQISSEVPQNLSASRPQDRQFILSSKKLLLSDSGFYLCAWSVKWEQYFGPGTRLTVT.